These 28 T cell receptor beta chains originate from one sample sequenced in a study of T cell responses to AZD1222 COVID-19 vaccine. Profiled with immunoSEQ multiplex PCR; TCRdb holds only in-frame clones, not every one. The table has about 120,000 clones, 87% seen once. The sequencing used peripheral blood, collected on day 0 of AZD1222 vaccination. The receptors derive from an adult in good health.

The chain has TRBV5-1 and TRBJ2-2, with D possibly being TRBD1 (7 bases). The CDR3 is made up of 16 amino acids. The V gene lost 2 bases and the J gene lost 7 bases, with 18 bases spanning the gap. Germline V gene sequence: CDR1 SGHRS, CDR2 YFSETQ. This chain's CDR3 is CASSFGGTVGGGELFF. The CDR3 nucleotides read TGCGCCAGCAGCTTCGGCGGGACAGTGGGAGGCGGGGAGCTGTTTTTT.

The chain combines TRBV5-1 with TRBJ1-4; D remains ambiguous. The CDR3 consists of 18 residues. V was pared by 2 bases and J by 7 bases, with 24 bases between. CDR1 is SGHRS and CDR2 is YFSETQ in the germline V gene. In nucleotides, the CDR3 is TGCGCCAGCAGCTTAACCCTATCCAGCTACCTAGATGCTGAAAAACTGTTTTTT. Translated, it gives CASSLTLSSYLDAEKLFF.

CDR3 residues: CASSNRLRMNTEAFF. CDR3 in DNA: TGTGCCAGCAGTAACCGACTGAGAATGAACACTGAAGCTTTCTTT. The gene calls are TRBV6-2 or TRBV6-3 and TRBJ1-1; D is uncertain. Germline V gene lookup returns CDR1 MNHEY and CDR2 SVGEGT. The V end lost 5 bases, the J end lost 0 bases, and 13 bases lay between the germline ends. This CDR3 is built from 15 residues.

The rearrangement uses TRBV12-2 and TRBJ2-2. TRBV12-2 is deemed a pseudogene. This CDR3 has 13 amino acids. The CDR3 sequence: CASRLWTGGELFF. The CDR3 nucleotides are TGTGCAAGTCGCTTATGGACGGGCGGGGAGCTGTTTTTT.

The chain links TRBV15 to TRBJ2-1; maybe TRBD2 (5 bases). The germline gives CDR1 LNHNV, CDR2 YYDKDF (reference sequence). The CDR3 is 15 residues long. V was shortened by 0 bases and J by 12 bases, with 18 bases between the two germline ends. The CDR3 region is CATSRDWAGSRVQFF. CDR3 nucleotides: TGTGCCACCAGCAGAGATTGGGCAGGCTCGAGGGTGCAGTTCTTC.

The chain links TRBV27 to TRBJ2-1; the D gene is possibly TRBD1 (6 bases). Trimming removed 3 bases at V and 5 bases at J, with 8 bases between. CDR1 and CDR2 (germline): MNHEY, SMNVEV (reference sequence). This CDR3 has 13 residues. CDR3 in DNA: TGTGCCAGCAGTTTCAGGGGAGACAATGAGCAGTTCTTC. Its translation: CASSFRGDNEQFF.

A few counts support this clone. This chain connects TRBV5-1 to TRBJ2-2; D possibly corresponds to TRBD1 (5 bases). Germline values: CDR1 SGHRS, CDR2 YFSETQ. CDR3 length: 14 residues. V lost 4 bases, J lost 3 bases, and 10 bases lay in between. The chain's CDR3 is CASSRGHDTGELFF. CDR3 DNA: TGCGCCAGCAGCCGCGGACACGACACCGGGGAGCTGTTTTTT.

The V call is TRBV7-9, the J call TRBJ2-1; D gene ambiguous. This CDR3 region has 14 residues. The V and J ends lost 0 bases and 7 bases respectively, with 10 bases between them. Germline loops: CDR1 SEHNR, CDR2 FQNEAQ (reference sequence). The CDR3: CASSLAGSRNEQFF. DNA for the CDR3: TGTGCCAGCAGCTTAGCGGGATCGCGGAATGAGCAGTTCTTC.

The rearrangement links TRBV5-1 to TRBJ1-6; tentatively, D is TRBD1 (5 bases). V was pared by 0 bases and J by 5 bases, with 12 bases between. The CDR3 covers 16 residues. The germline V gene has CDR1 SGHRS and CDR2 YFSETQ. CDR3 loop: CASSLEGGADNSPLHF. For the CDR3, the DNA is TGCGCCAGCAGCTTGGAGGGAGGGGCCGATAATTCACCCCTCCACTTT.

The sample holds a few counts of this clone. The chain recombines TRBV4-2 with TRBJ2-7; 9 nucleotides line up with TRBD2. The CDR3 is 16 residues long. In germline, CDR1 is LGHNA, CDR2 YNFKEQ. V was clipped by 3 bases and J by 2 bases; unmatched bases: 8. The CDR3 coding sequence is TGTGCCAGCAGCCAGGGGTCTAGCGGGATTACCTACGAGCAGTACTTC. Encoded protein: CASSQGSSGITYEQYF.

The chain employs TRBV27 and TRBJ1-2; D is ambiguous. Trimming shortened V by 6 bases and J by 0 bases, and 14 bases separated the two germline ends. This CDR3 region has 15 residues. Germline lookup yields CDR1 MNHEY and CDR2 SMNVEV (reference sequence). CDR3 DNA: TGTGCCAGCAGCCCAGTAGGGCGTTCTAACTATGGCTACACCTTC. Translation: CASSPVGRSNYGYTF.

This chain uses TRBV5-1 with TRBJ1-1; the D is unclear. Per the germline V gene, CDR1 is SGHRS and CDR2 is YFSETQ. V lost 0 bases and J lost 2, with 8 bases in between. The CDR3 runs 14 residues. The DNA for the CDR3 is TGCGCCAGCAGCTTGGCCGCGGAAAACACTGAAGCTTTCTTT. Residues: CASSLAAENTEAFF.

This chain's CDR3 is CASSGSSTSYEQYF. In DNA, the CDR3 is TGTGCCAGCAGCGGCTCATCCACTTCCTACGAGCAGTACTTC. This chain joins TRBV5-4 and TRBJ2-7; D gene uncertain. The germline gives CDR1 SGHNT, CDR2 YYREEE (reference sequence). The CDR3 extends over 14 amino acids. The germline V and J ends were trimmed by 4 bases and 1 base, with 12 bases remaining between them.

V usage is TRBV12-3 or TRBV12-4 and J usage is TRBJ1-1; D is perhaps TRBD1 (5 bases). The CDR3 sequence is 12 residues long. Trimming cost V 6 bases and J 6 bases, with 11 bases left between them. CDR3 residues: CASRYGTSEAFF. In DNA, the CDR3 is TGTGCCAGCAGATACGGGACCTCTGAAGCTTTCTTT.

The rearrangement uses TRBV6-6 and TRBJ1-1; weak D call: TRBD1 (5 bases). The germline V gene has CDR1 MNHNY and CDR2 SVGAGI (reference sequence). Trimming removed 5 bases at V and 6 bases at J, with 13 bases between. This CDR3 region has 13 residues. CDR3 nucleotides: TGTGCCAGCAGTCCAGGGATTCGGGCTGAAGCTTTCTTT. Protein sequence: CASSPGIRAEAFF.

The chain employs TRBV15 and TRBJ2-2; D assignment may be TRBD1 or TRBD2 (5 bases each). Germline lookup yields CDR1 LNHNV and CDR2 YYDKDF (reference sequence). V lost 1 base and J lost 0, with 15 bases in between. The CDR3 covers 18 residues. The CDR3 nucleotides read TGTGCCACCAGCAGAGTGGGACGGAACATCGCGAACACCGGGGAGCTGTTTTTT. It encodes CATSRVGRNIANTGELFF.

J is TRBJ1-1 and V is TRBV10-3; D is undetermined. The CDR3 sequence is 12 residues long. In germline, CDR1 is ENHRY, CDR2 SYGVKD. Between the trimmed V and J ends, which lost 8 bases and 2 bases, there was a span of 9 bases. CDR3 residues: CAISVSNTEAFF. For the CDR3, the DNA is TGTGCCATCTCCGTAAGCAACACTGAAGCTTTCTTT.

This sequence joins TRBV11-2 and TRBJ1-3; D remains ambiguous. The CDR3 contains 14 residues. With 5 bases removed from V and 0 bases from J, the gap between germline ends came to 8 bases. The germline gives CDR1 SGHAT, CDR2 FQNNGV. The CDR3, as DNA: TGTGCCAGCAGCCCCCAGGCCTCTGGAAACACCATATATTTT. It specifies CASSPQASGNTIYF.

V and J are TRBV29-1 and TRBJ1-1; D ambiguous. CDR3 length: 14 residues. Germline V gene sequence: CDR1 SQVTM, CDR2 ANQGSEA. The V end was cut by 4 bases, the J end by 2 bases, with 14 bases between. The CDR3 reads CSVVPSVKNTEAFF. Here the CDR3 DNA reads TGCAGCGTTGTCCCGTCAGTCAAAAACACTGAAGCTTTCTTT.

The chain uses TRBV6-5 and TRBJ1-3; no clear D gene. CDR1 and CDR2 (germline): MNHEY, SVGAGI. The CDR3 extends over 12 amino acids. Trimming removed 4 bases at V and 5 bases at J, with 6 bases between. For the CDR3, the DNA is TGTGCCAGCAGTTCTGAACGAAACACCATATATTTT. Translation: CASSSERNTIYF.

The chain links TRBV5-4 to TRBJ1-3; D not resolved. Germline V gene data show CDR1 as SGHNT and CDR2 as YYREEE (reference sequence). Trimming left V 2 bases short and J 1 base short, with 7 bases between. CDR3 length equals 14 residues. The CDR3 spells CASSLKGSGNTIYF. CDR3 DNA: TGTGCCAGCAGCTTAAAGGGTTCTGGAAACACCATATATTTT.

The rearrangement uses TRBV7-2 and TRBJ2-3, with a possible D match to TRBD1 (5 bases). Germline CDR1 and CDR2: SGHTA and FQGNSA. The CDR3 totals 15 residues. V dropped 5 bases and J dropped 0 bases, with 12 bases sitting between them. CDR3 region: CASSVTVPSTDTQYF. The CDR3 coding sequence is TGTGCCAGCAGCGTGACAGTCCCGAGCACAGATACGCAGTATTTT.

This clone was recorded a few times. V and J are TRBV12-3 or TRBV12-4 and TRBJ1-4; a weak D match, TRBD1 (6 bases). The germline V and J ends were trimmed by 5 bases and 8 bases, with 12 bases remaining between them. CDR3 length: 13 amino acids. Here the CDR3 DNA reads TGTGCCAGCAGTCCAGGGGCAAGGGAAAAACTGTTTTTT. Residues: CASSPGAREKLFF.

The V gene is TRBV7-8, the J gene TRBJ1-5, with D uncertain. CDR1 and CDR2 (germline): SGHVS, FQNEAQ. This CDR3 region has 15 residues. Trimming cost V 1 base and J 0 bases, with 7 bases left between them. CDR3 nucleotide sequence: TGTGCCAGCAGCTTAGAACGGGGTAGCAATCAGCCCCAGCATTTT. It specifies CASSLERGSNQPQHF.

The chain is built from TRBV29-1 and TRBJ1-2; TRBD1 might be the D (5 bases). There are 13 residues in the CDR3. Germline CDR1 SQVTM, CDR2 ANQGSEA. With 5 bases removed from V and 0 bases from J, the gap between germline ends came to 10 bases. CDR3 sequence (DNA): TGCAGCGTTATGACAGTAGCTAACTATGGCTACACCTTC. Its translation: CSVMTVANYGYTF.

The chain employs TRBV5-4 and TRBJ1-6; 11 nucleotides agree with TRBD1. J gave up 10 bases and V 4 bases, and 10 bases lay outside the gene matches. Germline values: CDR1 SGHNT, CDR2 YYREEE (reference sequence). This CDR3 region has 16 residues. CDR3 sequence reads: CASSMGQGVLASPLHF. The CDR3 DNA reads TGTGCCAGCAGCATGGGACAGGGGGTTCTAGCATCACCCCTCCACTTT.

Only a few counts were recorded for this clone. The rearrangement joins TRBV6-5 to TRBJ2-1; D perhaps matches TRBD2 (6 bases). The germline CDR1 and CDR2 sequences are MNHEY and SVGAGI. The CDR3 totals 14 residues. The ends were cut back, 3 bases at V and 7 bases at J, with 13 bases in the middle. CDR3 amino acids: CASSYWGGGNEQFF. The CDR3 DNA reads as TGTGCCAGCAGTTATTGGGGAGGAGGGAATGAGCAGTTCTTC.

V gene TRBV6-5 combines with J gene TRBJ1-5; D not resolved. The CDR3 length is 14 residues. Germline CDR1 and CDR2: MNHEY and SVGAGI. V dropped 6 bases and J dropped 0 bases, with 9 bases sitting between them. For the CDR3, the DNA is TGTGCCAGCAGCCTTCACTATAGCAATCAGCCCCAGCATTTT. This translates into CASSLHYSNQPQHF.